This T cell receptor beta chain appears in the sequencing data of a study of early T cells in non-severe SARS-CoV-2 infection. Looking at the study overall: Sequenced bulk RNA came from whole blood that was unsorted, and chains were unpaired. Findings and limits, study-wide: In VDJdb matching, anti-spike CD8 responses were favored while private and CD4 specificities went missing.

The CDR3 loop spans 15 amino acids. V shed 3 bases, J shed 4 bases, and the junction held 3 bases outside the gene matches. Of note for this clonotype: What it binds is not known.

Each CDR3 protein is one row after TCRdb ran MiXCR on the 5' RACE reads. The sample shows tens of thousands of distinct CDR3 sequences, roughly 16% of them seen only once. The source of this sequence is an adult who was a healthcare worker with PCR-confirmed SARS-CoV-2 infection or an uninfected control (not recorded which). Sequenced sample: whole blood. The rearrangement links TRBV12-3 or TRBV12-4 to TRBJ1-2; 12 bases are shared with TRBD1. This CDR3 reads CASSLGTGGTYGYTF. As DNA, the CDR3 is TGTGCCAGCAGTTTGGGGACAGGGGGCACCTATGGCTACACCTTC.